This T cell receptor beta chain was sequenced during a study of blood T cell repertoires in COVID-19 (dated by TCRdb to the early 2020s). Background on the whole study: Collaborator samples came from the United States, Italy and Spain and covered acute and convalescent phases of COVID-19. The material from the prospective study consisted of cDNA or gDNA derived from T cells, B-cell-depleted T cells, or PBMCs. The dataset comprised deeply sampled blood TCRbeta repertoires from subjects exposed to, actively infected with, or recovered from COVID-19. The repertoires were released in a freely available public database meant as a resource for research on the immune response to SARS-CoV-2. The samples were drawn from two sources: the first 160 participants of the ongoing ImmuneRACE study, and fewer than 1,500 subjects contributed by 6 global collaborators. Sample metadata almost always included a de-identified subject ID, COVID-19 status, age in years and sex. Where available, HLA class I and class II types were obtained from metadata supplied by the sample provider rather than from assay-based typing. Beyond this particular receptor, the publication reports: Clinical and demographic metadata were provided uncurated, with the amount varying by source and participant.

Whole blood was collected in K2EDTA tubes by collaborating institutions according to the institutions' own protocols. For TCRbeta analysis, collaborators shipped samples in one of three forms: frozen whole blood, isolated PBMCs, or DNA extracted from either of those sample types. Worth noting for this clone: The antigen it recognizes is unknown. Base qualities were left out, and no much larger clone turns up one base away.

The immunoSEQ Assay, a bias-controlled multiplex PCR, was used to amplify TCRbeta CDR3 regions from genomic DNA. The study's own analysis went as follows. Within the assay, amplification of reference gene primers was used to estimate how many nucleated cells each sample contained. To quantify the absolute abundance of each unique TCRbeta CDR3 rearrangement, sequence reads were collapsed and filtered. Productive Simpson clonality was computed per sample as the square root of Simpson's diversity index over productive rearrangements. Entries here come from immuneACCESS through TCRdb and include only in-frame sequences with V and J called. Some clones fail to appear in such tables; in the studies checked, an unresolved V gene covers under half of the shortfall, and the cause of the remainder is unknown. That table is the source of V, J and clone size, and D and trimming were worked out from the DNA. Counted in this sample were more than 200,000 clones; around 84% of them appeared once. The top ten clonotypes cover 3.5% to 5% of the sample.

Trimming accounts for 3 bases at V and 4 bases at J, while the number of junction bases matched to no gene is 2. CDR1 and CDR2, per the germline V gene (reference sequence), are LNHDA and SQIVND. The CDR3 holds 15 amino acids from the cysteine to the phenylalanine. The CDR3 DNA has 45 bases and is translated from base 1. The material sequenced was peripheral blood. The sequence was collected from a man between 60 and 70 years old with acute or convalescent COVID-19. The rearrangement combines TRBV19 with TRBJ2-2; TRBD1 aligns with 10 central bases. This receptor carries the CDR3 CASSIRDRGTGELFF. The DNA is as follows: TGTGCCAGTAGTATTCGGGACAGGGGCACCGGGGAGCTGTTTTTT.